Here is one TCR beta chain with its context. The naive CD8 fraction comprised CD45RO-negative cells positively selected for CCR7 and excluded terminally differentiated effector memory CD45RA+ cells. The CDR3 runs 17 residues. Looked up from germline, CDR1 is SEHNR and CDR2 is FQNEAQ (reference sequence). This record belongs to a study of shared clonotypes between healthy human individuals. Genomic DNA per cell subset filled all wells of several immunoSEQ plates. Libraries were prepared by immunoSEQ multiplex PCR; TCRdb keeps only in-frame clonotypes and omits some of them. The table includes some 740,000 clones, 80% to 95% detected once.

Input material: naive CD8+ T cells sorted from blood. The rearrangement joins TRBV7-9 to TRBJ2-2, with TRBD2 matching over 14 bases. This receptor was obtained from a man aged 25-45 years in good health. CDR3 in DNA: TGTGCGTCATCGGGACTAGCGGGAGTTCGGAACACCGGGGAGCTGTTTTTT. This codes for CASSGLAGVRNTGELFF.